The rows below give T cell receptor beta chains drawn from one sample of a study of identical twins. TCRdb reanalysed the 5' RACE reads using MiXCR and keeps one entry per CDR3 protein. The sample gives roughly 250,000 distinct CDR3 sequences, approximately 6.8% of which show up once; about 5.8% is in the top ten. The sample was also linked to a second study, of yellow fever vaccine responses in identical twins.

Material for sequencing was CD8+ T cells sorted from blood. Every receptor here comes from a woman between 18 and 30 years old in good health. Both conserved end residues are part of each CDR3. A D gene is named only where the DNA matches it firmly. Rows give clone size only sometimes, using once, few, many, or a class for an expanded clone.

j_call: TRBJ2-1
clone_size: .
v_call: TRBV6-5
d_call: TRBD1
cdr3_nt: TGTGCCAGCAGTTACCGAGGACAGGGCTCCTACAATGAGCAGTTCTTC
cdr3_aa: CASSYRGQGSYNEQFF

j_call: TRBJ2-3
clone_size: few
v_call: TRBV24-1
d_call: .
cdr3_nt: TGTGCCACCGGCCGATCGGGTACGCAGTATTTT
cdr3_aa: CATGRSGTQYF

j_call: TRBJ2-7
clone_size: few
v_call: TRBV2
d_call: TRBD2
cdr3_nt: TGTGCCAGCAGGGAGGGACTAGCGGGAGACGAGCAGTACTTC
cdr3_aa: CASREGLAGDEQYF

j_call: TRBJ1-1
clone_size: few
v_call: TRBV2
d_call: .
cdr3_nt: TGTGCCAGCAGGCGGGGGGAGGGCACTGAAGCTTTCTTT
cdr3_aa: CASRRGEGTEAFF

j_call: TRBJ1-2
clone_size: .
v_call: TRBV5-1
d_call: TRBD1
cdr3_nt: TGCGCCAGCAGCGGGGACAGGGGCCAGGGTGGCTACACCTTC
cdr3_aa: CASSGDRGQGGYTF

j_call: TRBJ1-1
clone_size: .
v_call: TRBV7-9
d_call: .
cdr3_nt: TGTGCCAGCAGCTTCCCCGACAGTACTGAAGCTTTCTTT
cdr3_aa: CASSFPDSTEAFF

j_call: TRBJ2-2
clone_size: .
v_call: TRBV11-1
d_call: TRBD1
cdr3_nt: TGTGCCAGCAGCTTAGCGCTTGGACAGGGATTACAGACCGGGGAGCTGTTTTTT
cdr3_aa: CASSLALGQGLQTGELFF

j_call: TRBJ1-5
clone_size: few
v_call: TRBV7-9
d_call: .
cdr3_nt: TGTGCCAGCAGCCCCTCGACCGGGCCTAGCAATCAGCCCCAGCATTTT
cdr3_aa: CASSPSTGPSNQPQHF

j_call: TRBJ2-3
clone_size: many
v_call: TRBV5-1
d_call: TRBD2
cdr3_nt: TGCGCCAGCACCCCCATAGCGGGGAGCACAGATACGCAGTATTTT
cdr3_aa: CASTPIAGSTDTQYF

j_call: TRBJ1-1
clone_size: many
v_call: TRBV7-6
d_call: .
cdr3_nt: TGTGCCAGCAGCTCCGCACAGGCGTACACTGAAGCTTTCTTT
cdr3_aa: CASSSAQAYTEAFF

j_call: TRBJ1-1
clone_size: many
v_call: TRBV5-5
d_call: .
cdr3_nt: TGTGCCAGCCGGGACGGCCGAATGAACACTGAAGCTTTCTTT
cdr3_aa: CASRDGRMNTEAFF

j_call: TRBJ1-2
clone_size: .
v_call: TRBV9
d_call: .
cdr3_nt: TGTGCCAGCAGCGTAGACAAGACTAACTATGGCTACACCTTC
cdr3_aa: CASSVDKTNYGYTF

j_call: TRBJ2-1
clone_size: few
v_call: TRBV11-1
d_call: TRBD2
cdr3_nt: TGTGCCAGCAGCTGGGGACTAGCGGGGCGGGGCCCCTACAATGAGCAGTTCTTC
cdr3_aa: CASSWGLAGRGPYNEQFF

j_call: TRBJ2-1
clone_size: .
v_call: TRBV19
d_call: .
cdr3_nt: TGTGCCAGTAGTATCGTCGACGGAGGCAATGAGCAGTTCTTC
cdr3_aa: CASSIVDGGNEQFF

j_call: TRBJ2-5
clone_size: few
v_call: TRBV12-3/TRBV12-4
d_call: TRBD2
cdr3_nt: TGTGCCAGCAGTTTAGGACTAGCGGAGAGGGTGGGAGAGACCCAGTACTTC
cdr3_aa: CASSLGLAERVGETQYF

j_call: TRBJ2-7
clone_size: many
v_call: TRBV3-1
d_call: TRBD1
cdr3_nt: TGTGCCAGCAGCCAAGGGGACAGGGTCCCTTACGAGCAGTACTTC
cdr3_aa: CASSQGDRVPYEQYF

j_call: TRBJ1-1
clone_size: .
v_call: TRBV9
d_call: .
cdr3_nt: TGTGCCAGCAGCGTAGTCATGAACACTGAAGCTTTCTTT
cdr3_aa: CASSVVMNTEAFF

j_call: TRBJ2-3
clone_size: many
v_call: TRBV20-1
d_call: .
cdr3_nt: TGCAGTGCTAGAGACTTCGCCGGGACTCCCGGGAATACGCAGTATTTT
cdr3_aa: CSARDFAGTPGNTQYF

j_call: TRBJ2-7
clone_size: .
v_call: TRBV13
d_call: .
cdr3_nt: TGTGCCAGCAGCTTAGAGACTGCTTACGAGCAGTACTTC
cdr3_aa: CASSLETAYEQYF

j_call: TRBJ2-2
clone_size: few
v_call: TRBV20-1
d_call: .
cdr3_nt: TGCAGTGCTAGACCACTTCGGGGGGCGAACCTCGGGGAGCTGTTTTTT
cdr3_aa: CSARPLRGANLGELFF

j_call: TRBJ2-2
clone_size: .
v_call: TRBV5-1
d_call: TRBD2
cdr3_nt: TGCGCCAGCAGCCTAAGGACTAGCGGAAACACCGGGGAGCTGTTTTTT
cdr3_aa: CASSLRTSGNTGELFF

j_call: TRBJ2-1
clone_size: many
v_call: TRBV29-1
d_call: TRBD2
cdr3_nt: TGCAGCGTTGAGTTACTAGCGGGACCCTACAATGAGCAGTTCTTC
cdr3_aa: CSVELLAGPYNEQFF

j_call: TRBJ2-1
clone_size: .
v_call: TRBV15
d_call: .
cdr3_nt: TGTGCCACCAGCAGACCCATATTAGTGGATGAGCAGTTCTTC
cdr3_aa: CATSRPILVDEQFF

j_call: TRBJ2-7
clone_size: few
v_call: TRBV20-1
d_call: .
cdr3_nt: TGCAGTGCTAGACTAGGCCTGGAAACCTACGAGCAGTACTTC
cdr3_aa: CSARLGLETYEQYF

j_call: TRBJ1-1
clone_size: many
v_call: TRBV5-6
d_call: .
cdr3_nt: TGTGCCAGCAGCTTGGGGCGTCGGAGGCCCGGCACTGAAGCTTTCTTT
cdr3_aa: CASSLGRRRPGTEAFF

j_call: TRBJ2-7
clone_size: few
v_call: TRBV4-1
d_call: TRBD1
cdr3_nt: TGCGCCAGCAGCCAAGAAGAGAGCAGGGGGACCTACGAGCAGTACTTC
cdr3_aa: CASSQEESRGTYEQYF

j_call: TRBJ2-1
clone_size: .
v_call: TRBV7-2
d_call: TRBD1
cdr3_nt: TGTGCCAGCAGCTCAGGGGGTATGGGGGTCCGTGAGCAGTTCTTC
cdr3_aa: CASSSGGMGVREQFF

j_call: TRBJ2-4
clone_size: many
v_call: TRBV5-5
d_call: .
cdr3_nt: TGTGCCAGCAGCTTGGTAACAGGGCCTAAAAACATTCAGTACTTC
cdr3_aa: CASSLVTGPKNIQYF